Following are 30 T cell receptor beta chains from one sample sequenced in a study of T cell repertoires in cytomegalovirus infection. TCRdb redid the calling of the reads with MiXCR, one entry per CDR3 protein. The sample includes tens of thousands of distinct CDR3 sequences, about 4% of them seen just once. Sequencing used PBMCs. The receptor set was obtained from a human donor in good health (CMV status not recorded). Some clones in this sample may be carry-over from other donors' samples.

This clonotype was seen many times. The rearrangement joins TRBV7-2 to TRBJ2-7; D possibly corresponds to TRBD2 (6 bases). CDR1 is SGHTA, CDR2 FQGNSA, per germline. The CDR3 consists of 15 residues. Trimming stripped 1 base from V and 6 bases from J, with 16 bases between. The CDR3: CASSLVASMGGEQYF. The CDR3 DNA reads TGTGCCAGCAGCTTAGTCGCCTCGATGGGGGGCGAGCAGTACTTC.

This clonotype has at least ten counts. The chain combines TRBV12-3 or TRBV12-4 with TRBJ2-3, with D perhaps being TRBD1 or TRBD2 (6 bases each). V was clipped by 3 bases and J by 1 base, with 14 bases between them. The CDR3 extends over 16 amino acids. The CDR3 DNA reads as TGTGCCAGCAGTTTCCTCCCCCGGGGGCGCACAGATACGCAGTATTTT. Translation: CASSFLPRGRTDTQYF.

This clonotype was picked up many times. Here the CDR3 DNA reads TGTGCCAGCAGCCCAAACCCGGACAGGATGAAGTACGAGCAGTACTTC. This encodes CASSPNPDRMKYEQYF. This chain connects TRBV7-2 to TRBJ2-7; TRBD1 matches 7 bases. This CDR3 comprises 16 residues. CDR1 SGHTA and CDR2 FQGNSA come from the germline V gene. V shed 5 bases and J 4 bases; nucleotides not matched to a gene: 14.

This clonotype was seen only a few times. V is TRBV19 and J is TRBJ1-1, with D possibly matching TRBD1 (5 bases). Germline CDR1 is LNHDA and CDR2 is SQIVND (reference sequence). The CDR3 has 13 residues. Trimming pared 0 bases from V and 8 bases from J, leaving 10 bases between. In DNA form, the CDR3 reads TGTGCCAGTAGTATAGATACTGGGACCGAAGCTTTCTTT. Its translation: CASSIDTGTEAFF.

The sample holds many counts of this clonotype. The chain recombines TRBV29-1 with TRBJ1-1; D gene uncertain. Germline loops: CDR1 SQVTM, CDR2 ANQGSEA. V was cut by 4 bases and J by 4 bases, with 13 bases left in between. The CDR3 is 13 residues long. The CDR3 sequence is CSVVGWLPTEAFF. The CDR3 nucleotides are TGCAGCGTTGTCGGATGGCTGCCCACTGAAGCTTTCTTT.

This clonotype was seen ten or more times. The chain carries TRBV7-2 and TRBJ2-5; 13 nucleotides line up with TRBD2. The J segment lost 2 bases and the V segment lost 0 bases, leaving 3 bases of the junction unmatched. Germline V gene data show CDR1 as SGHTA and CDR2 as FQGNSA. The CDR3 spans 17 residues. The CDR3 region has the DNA TGTGCCAGCAGCTTAGCCTGGACTAGCGGGGGTCAAGAGACCCAGTACTTC. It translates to CASSLAWTSGGQETQYF.

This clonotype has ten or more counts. CDR3: CASSLLGRANYGYTF. In DNA form, the CDR3 reads TGTGCCAGCAGCTTATTGGGCAGAGCTAACTATGGCTACACCTTC. The gene calls are TRBV7-6 and TRBJ1-2; D ambiguous. The germline V gene has CDR1 SGHVS and CDR2 FNYEAQ. The CDR3 spans 15 residues. Trimming removed 2 bases at V and 0 bases at J, with 10 bases between.

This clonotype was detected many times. In DNA form, the CDR3 reads TGTGCCAGCAGTCGCAGGGGTGTCCGTCAGCCCCAGCATTTT. Translation gives CASSRRGVRQPQHF. The chain uses TRBV28 and TRBJ1-5, with D perhaps matching TRBD1 (6 bases). Germline-derived CDR1 and CDR2 are MDHEN and SYDVKM. The V end lost 5 bases, the J end lost 6 bases, and 14 bases lay between the germline ends. CDR3 length equals 14 residues.

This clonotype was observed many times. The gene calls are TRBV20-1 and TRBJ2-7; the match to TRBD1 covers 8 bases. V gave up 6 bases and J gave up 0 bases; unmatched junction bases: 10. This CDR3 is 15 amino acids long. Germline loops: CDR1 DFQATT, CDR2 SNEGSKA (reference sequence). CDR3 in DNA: TGCAGTGCCCTTATAGGGACAGGTACCTCCTACGAGCAGTACTTC. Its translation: CSALIGTGTSYEQYF.

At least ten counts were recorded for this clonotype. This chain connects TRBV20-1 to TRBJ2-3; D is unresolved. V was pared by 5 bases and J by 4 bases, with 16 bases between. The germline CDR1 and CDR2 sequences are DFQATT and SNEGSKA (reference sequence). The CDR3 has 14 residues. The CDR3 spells CSADEPLRPDTQYF. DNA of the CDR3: TGCAGTGCTGATGAGCCCCTTCGGCCAGATACGCAGTATTTT.

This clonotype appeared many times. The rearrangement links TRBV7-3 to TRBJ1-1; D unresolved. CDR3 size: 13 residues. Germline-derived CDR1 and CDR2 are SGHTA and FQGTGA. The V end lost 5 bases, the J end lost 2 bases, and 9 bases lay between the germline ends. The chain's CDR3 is CASSPTPNTEAFF. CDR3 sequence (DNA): TGTGCCAGCAGCCCAACGCCTAACACTGAAGCTTTCTTT.

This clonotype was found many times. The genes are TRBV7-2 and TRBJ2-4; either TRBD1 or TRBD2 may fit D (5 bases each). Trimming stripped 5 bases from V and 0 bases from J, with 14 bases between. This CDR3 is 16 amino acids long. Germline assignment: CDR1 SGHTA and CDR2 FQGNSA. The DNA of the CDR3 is TGTGCCAGCAGCCAGACAACCGGGACAGCCAAAAACATTCAGTACTTC. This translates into CASSQTTGTAKNIQYF.

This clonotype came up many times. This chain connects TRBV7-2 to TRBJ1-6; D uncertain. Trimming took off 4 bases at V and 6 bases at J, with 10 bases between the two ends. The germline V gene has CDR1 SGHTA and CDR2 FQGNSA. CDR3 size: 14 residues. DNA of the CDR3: TGTGCCAGCAGCTACCGTGCCAGTAATTCACCCCTCCACTTT. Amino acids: CASSYRASNSPLHF.

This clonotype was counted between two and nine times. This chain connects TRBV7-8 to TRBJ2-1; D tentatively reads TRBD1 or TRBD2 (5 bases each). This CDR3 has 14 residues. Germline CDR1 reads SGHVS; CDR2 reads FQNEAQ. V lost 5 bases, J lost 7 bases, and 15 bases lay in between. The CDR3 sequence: CASSPGRRINEQFF. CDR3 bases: TGTGCCAGCAGCCCGGGACGGCGGATTAATGAGCAGTTCTTC.

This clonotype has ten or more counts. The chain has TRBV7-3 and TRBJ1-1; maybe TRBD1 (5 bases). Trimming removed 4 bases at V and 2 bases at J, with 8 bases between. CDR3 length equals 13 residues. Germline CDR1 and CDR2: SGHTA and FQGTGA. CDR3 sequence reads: CASSSTGNTEAFF. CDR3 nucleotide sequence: TGTGCCAGCAGCTCCACAGGTAACACTGAAGCTTTCTTT.

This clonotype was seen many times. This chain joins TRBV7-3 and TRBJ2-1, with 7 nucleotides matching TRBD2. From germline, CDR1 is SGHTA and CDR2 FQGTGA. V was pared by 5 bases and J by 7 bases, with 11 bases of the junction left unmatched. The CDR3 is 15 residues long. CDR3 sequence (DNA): TGTGCCAGCAGCCGCGGGACTACGCCTTGGAATGAGCAGTTCTTC. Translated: CASSRGTTPWNEQFF. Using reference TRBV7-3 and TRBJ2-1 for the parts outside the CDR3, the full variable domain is GAGVSQTPSNKVTEKGKYVELRCDPISGHTALYWYRQSLGQGPEFLIYFQGTGAADDSGLPNDRFFAVRPEGSVSTLKIQRTERGDSAVYLCASSRGTTPWNEQFFGPGTRLTVL.

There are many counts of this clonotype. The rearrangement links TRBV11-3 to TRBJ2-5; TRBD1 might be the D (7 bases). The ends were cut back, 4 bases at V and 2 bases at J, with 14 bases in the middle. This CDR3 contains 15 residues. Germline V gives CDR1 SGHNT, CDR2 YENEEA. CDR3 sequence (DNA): TGTGCCAGCAGCTGCGGGGACAGCGTGCAAGAGACCCAGTACTTC. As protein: CASSCGDSVQETQYF.

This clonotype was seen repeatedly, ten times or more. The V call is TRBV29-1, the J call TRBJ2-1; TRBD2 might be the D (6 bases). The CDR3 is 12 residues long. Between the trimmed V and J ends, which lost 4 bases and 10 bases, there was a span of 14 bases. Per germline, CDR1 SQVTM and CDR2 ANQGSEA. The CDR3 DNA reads TGCAGCGTTGGGCTAGCGACTGGGGAGCAGTTCTTC. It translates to CSVGLATGEQFF.

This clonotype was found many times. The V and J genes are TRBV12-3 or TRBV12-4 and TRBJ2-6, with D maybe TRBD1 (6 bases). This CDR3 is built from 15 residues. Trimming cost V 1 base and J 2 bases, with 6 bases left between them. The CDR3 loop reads CASSLGGPGANVLTF. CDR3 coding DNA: TGTGCCAGCAGTTTAGGGGGGCCTGGGGCCAACGTCCTGACTTTC.

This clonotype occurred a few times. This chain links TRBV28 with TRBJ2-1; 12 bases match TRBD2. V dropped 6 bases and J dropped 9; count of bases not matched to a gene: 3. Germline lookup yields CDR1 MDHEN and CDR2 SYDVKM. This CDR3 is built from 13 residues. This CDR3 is CASRALAGGEQFF. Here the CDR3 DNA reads TGTGCCAGCAGAGCACTAGCGGGAGGTGAGCAGTTCTTC.

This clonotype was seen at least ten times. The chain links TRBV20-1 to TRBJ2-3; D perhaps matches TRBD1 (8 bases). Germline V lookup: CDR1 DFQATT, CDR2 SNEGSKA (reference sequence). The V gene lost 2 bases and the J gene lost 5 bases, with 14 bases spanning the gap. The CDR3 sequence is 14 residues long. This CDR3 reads CSARRAGTGDTQYF. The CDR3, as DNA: TGCAGTGCTAGAAGAGCGGGGACAGGAGATACGCAGTATTTT.

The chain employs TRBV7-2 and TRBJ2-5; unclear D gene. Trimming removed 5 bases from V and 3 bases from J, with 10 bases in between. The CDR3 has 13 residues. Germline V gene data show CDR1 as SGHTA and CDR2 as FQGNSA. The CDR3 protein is CASSKKGKETQYF. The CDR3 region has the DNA TGTGCCAGCAGCAAAAAGGGAAAAGAGACCCAGTACTTC.

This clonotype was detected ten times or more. The CDR3 protein is CASSYSTKVAGFTSYEQYF. CDR3 bases: TGTGCCAGCAGTTACTCCACCAAGGTAGCGGGCTTTACATCCTACGAGCAGTACTTC. V gene TRBV6-2 or TRBV6-3 combines with J gene TRBJ2-7; 7 positions match TRBD2. The germline V gene has CDR1 MNHEY and CDR2 SVGEGT. This CDR3 region has 19 residues. Germline trimming cut 0 bases from V and 1 base from J; bases unmatched to any gene: 15.

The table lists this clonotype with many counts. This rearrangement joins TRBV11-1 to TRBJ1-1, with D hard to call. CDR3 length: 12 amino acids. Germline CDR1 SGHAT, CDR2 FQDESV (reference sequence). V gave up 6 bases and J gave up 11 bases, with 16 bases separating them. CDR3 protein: CASRNPGLQAFF. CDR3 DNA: TGTGCCAGCAGGAACCCGGGCCTTCAGGCTTTCTTT.

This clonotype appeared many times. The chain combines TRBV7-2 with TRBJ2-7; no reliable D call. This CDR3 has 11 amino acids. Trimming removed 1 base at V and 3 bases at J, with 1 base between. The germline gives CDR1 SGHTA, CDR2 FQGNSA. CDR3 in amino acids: CASSLVYEQYF. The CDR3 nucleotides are TGTGCCAGCAGCTTAGTCTACGAGCAGTACTTC. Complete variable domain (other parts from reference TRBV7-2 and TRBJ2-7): GAGVSQSPSNKVTEKGKDVELRCDPISGHTALYWYRQSLGQGLEFLIYFQGNSAPDKSGLPSDRFSAERTGGSVSTLTIQRTQQEDSAVYLCASSLVYEQYFGPGTRLTVT.

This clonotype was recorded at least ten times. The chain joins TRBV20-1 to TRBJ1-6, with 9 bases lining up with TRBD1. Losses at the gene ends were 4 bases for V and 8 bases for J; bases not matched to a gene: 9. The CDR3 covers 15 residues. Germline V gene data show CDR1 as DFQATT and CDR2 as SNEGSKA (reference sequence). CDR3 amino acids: CSANTGGLGDSPLHF. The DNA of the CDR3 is TGCAGTGCTAATACAGGGGGCTTGGGCGATTCACCCCTCCACTTT.

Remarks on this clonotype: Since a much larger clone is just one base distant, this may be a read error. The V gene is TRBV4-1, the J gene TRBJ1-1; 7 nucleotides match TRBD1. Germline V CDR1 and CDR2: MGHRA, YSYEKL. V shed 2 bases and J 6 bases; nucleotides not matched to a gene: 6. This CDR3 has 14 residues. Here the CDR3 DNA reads TGCGCCAGCAGCCAAAGACAGGGCAACTCTGAAGCTTTCTTT. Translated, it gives CASSQRQGNSEAFF.

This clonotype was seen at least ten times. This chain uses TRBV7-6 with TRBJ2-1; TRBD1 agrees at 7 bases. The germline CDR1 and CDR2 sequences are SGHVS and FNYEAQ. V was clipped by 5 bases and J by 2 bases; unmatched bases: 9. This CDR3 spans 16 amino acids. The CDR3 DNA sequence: TGTGCCAGCAGCCCCCAGGGACAGTTAACCTACAATGAGCAGTTCTTC. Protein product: CASSPQGQLTYNEQFF.

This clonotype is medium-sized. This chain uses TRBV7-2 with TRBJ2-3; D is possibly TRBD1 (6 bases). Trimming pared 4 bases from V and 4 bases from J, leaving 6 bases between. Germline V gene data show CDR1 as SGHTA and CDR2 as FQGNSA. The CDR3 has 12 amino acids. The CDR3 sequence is CASSWGPDTQYF. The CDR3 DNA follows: TGTGCCAGCAGCTGGGGGCCAGATACGCAGTATTTT.

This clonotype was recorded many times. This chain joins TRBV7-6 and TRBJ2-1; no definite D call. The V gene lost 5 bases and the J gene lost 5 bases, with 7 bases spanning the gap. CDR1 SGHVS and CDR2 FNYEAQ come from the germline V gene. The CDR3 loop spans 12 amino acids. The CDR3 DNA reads TGTGCCAGCAGCCCGTACAACAATGAGCAGTTCTTC. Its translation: CASSPYNNEQFF.